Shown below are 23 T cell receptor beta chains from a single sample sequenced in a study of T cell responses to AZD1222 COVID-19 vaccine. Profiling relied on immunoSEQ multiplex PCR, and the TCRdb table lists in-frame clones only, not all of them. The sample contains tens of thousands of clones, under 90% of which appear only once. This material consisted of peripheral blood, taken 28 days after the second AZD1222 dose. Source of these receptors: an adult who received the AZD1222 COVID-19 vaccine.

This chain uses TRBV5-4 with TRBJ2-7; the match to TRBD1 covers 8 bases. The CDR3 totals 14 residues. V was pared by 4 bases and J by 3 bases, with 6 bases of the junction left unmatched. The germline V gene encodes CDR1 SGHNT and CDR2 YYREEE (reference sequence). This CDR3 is CASSTTGGSYEQYF. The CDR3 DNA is TGTGCCAGCAGCACTACAGGGGGGAGCTACGAGCAGTACTTC.

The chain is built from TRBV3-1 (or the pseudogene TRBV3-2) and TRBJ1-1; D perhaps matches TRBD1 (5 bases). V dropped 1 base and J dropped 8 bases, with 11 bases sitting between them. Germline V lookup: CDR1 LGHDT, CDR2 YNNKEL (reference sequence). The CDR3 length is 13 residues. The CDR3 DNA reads TGTGCCAGCAGCCAAGCCAGGGCCCGGGAAGCTTTCTTT. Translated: CASSQARAREAFF.

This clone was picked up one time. The CDR3 DNA is TGTGCCAGCAGCCAAGGAGGCCTCCGGGCCACCGGGGAGCTGTTTTTT. Amino acids: CASSQGGLRATGELFF. The chain couples TRBV3-1 (or the pseudogene TRBV3-2) to TRBJ2-2; the D is unclear. CDR1 LGHDT and CDR2 YNNKEL come from the germline V gene (reference sequence). The CDR3 extends over 16 amino acids. The V end was cut by 1 base, the J end by 4 bases, with 13 bases between.

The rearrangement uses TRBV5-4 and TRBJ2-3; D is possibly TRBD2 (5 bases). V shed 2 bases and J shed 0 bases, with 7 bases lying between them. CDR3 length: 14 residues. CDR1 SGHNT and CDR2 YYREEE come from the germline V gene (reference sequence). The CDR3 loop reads CASSFGDSTDTQYF. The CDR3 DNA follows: TGTGCCAGCAGCTTCGGGGATAGCACAGATACGCAGTATTTT. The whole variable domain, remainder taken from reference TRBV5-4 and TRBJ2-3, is ETGVTQSPTHLIKTRGQQVTLRCSSQSGHNTVSWYQQALGQGPQFIFQYYREEENGRGNFPPRFSGLQFPNYSSELNVNALELDDSALYLCASSFGDSTDTQYFGPGTRLTVL.

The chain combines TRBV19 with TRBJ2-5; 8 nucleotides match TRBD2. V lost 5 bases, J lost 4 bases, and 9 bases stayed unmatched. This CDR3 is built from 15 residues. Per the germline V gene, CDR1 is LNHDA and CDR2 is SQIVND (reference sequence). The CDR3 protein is CASSRWTSRLETQYF. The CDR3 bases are TGTGCCAGTAGTCGGTGGACTAGCAGGCTAGAGACCCAGTACTTC.

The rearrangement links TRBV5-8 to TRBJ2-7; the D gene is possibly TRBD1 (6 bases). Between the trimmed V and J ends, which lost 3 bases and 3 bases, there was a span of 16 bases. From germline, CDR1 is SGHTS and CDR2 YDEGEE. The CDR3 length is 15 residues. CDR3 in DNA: TGTGCCAGCAGCTCGGGACAAAACCTACACTACGAGCAGTACTTC. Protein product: CASSSGQNLHYEQYF.

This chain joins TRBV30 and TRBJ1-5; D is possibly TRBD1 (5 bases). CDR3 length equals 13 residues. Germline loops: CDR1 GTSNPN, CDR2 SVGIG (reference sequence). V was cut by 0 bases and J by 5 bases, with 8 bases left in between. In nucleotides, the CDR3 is TGTGCCTGGAGTGTGTTAGGGGATCAGCCCCAGCATTTT. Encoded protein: CAWSVLGDQPQHF.

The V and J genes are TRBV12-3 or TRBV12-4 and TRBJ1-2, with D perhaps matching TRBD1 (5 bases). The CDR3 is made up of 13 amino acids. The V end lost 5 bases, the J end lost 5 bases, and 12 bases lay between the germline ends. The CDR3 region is CASSRGARYGYTF. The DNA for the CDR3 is TGTGCCAGCAGTAGAGGGGCGAGATATGGCTACACCTTC.

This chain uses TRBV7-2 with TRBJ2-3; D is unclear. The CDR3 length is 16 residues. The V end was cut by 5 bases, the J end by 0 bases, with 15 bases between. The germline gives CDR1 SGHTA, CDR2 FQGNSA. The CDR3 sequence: CASSPKGGHSTDTQYF. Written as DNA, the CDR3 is TGTGCCAGCAGCCCCAAGGGTGGCCATAGCACAGATACGCAGTATTTT.

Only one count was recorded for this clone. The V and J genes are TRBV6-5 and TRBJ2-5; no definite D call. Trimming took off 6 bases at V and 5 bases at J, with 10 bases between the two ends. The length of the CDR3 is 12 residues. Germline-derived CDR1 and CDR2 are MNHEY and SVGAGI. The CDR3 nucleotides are TGTGCCAGCAGCCCAAGTTGGGAGACCCAGTACTTC. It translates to CASSPSWETQYF.

CDR3 sequence: CASSVRSIKGLATYEQYF. CDR3 nucleotides: TGTGCCAGCAGCGTAAGGAGCATAAAGGGACTAGCCACCTACGAGCAGTACTTC. V usage is TRBV9 and J usage is TRBJ2-7; 9 bases align to TRBD2. The CDR3 runs 18 residues. Looked up from germline, CDR1 is SGDLS and CDR2 is YYNGEE. V was clipped by 1 base and J by 2 bases; unmatched bases: 13. Combining the CDR3 with reference TRBV9 and TRBJ2-7 gives the whole variable domain DSGVTQTPKHLITATGQRVTLRCSPRSGDLSVYWYQQSLDQGLQFLIQYYNGEERAKGNILERFSAQQFPDLHSELNLSSLELGDSALYFCASSVRSIKGLATYEQYFGPGTRLTVT.

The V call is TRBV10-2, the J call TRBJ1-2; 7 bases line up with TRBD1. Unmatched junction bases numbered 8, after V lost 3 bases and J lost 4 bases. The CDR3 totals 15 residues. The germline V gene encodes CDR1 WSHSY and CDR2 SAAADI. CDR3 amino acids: CASSEAGGGVYGYTF. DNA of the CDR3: TGCGCCAGCAGTGAAGCGGGAGGGGGCGTCTATGGCTACACCTTC.

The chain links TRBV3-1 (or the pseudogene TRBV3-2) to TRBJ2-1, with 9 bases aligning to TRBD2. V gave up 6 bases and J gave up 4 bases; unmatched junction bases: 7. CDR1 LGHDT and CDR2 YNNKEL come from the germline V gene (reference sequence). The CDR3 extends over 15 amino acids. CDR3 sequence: CASSSSGGSYNEQFF. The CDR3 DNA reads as TGTGCCAGCAGTAGTAGCGGGGGCTCGTACAATGAGCAGTTCTTC.

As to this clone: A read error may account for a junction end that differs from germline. The CDR3: CASSRNPGQGYEQYF. The CDR3 coding sequence is TGTGCTAGCAGCAGGAACCCGGGACAGGGCTACGAGCAGTACTTC. This sequence joins TRBV7-7 and TRBJ2-7; 9 nucleotides line up with TRBD1. Looked up from germline, CDR1 is SSHAT and CDR2 is FNYEAQ (reference sequence). The CDR3 covers 15 residues.

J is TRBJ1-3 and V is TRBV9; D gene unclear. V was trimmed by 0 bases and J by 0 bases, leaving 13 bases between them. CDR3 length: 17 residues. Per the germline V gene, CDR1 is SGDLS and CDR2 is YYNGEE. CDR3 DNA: TGTGCCAGCAGCGTAGATTCCGCAGGTTACTCTGGAAACACCATATATTTT. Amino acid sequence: CASSVDSAGYSGNTIYF. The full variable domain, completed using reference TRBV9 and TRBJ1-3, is DSGVTQTPKHLITATGQRVTLRCSPRSGDLSVYWYQQSLDQGLQFLIQYYNGEERAKGNILERFSAQQFPDLHSELNLSSLELGDSALYFCASSVDSAGYSGNTIYFGEGSWLTVV.

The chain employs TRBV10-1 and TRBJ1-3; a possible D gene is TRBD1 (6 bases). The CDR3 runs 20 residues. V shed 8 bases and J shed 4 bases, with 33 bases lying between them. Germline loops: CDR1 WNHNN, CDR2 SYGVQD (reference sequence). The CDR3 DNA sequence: TGCGCCAGCCGACACGGACAGAGAAGTAATCTCAGGCGACTAGGAAACACCATATATTTT. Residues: CASRHGQRSNLRRLGNTIYF.

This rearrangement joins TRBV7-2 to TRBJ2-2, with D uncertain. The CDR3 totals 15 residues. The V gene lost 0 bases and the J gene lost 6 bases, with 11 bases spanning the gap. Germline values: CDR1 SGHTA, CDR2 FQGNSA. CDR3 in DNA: TGTGCCAGCAGCTTAGCGTCTGCCCAGCCCGGGGAGCTGTTTTTT. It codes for CASSLASAQPGELFF.

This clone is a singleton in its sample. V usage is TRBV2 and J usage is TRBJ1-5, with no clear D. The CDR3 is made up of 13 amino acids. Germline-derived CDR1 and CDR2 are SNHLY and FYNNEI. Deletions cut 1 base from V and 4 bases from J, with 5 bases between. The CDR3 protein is CASSEEVNQPQHF. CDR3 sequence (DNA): TGTGCCAGCAGTGAAGAGGTTAATCAGCCCCAGCATTTT.

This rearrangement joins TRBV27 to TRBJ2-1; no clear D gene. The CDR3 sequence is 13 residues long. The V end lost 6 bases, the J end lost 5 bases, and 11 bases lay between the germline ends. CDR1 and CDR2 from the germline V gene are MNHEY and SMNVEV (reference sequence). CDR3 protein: CASRSRWNNEQFF. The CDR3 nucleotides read TGTGCCAGCAGATCGAGGTGGAACAATGAGCAGTTCTTC.

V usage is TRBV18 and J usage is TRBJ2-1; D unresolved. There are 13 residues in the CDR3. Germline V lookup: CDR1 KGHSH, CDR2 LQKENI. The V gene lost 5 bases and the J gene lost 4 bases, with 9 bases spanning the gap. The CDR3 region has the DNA TGTGCCAGCTCATCAACAGTATACAATGAGCAGTTCTTC. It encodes CASSSTVYNEQFF.

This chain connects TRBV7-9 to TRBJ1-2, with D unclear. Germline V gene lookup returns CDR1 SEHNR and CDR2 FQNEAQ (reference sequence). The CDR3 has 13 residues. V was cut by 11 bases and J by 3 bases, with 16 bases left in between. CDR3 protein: CAGVRALDYGYTF. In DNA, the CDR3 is TGTGCCGGGGTTCGGGCCCTTGACTATGGCTACACCTTC.

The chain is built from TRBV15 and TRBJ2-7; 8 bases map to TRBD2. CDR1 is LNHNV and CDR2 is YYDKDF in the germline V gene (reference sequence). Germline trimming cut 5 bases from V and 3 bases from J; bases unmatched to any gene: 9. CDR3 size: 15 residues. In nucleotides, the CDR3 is TGTGCCACCAGCTCCCCGGCGGGGGGCATCTACGAGCAGTACTTC. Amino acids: CATSSPAGGIYEQYF. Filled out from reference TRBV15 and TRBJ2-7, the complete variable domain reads DAMVIQNPRYQVTQFGKPVTLSCSQTLNHNVMYWYQQKSSQAPKLLFHYYDKDFNNEADTPDNFQSRRPNTSFCFLDIRSPGLGDTAMYLCATSSPAGGIYEQYFGPGTRLTVT.

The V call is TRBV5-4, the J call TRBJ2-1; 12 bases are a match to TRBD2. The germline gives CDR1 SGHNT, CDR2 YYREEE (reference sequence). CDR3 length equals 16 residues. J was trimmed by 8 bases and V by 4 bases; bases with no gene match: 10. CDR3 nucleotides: TGTGCCAGCAGCGCCACTAGCGGGAGGAACTCAGATGAGCAGTTCTTC. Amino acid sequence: CASSATSGRNSDEQFF.